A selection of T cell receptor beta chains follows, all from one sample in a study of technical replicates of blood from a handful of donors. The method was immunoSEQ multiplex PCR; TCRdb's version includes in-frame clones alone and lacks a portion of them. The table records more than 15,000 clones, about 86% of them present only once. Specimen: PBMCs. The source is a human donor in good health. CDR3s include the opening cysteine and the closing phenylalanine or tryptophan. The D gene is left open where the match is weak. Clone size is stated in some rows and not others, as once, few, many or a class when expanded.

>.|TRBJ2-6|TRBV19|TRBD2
TGTGCCAGTAAGGGCCTAGCGGGAAGTTCTGGGGCCAACGTCCTGACTTTC
CASKGLAGSSGANVLTF
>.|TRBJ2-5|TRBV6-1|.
TGTGCCAGCAGTGAACGGGAGACCCAGTACTTC
CASSERETQYF
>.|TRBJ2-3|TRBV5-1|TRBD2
TGCGCCAGCAGCTCCCCCGGGGGGGTCACAGATACGCAGTATTTT
CASSSPGGVTDTQYF
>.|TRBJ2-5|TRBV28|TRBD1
TGTGCCAGCAGAAGACAGGGGAATGAAGTGGAGACCCAGTACTTC
CASRRQGNEVETQYF
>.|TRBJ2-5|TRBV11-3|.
TGTGCCAGCAGGAAGGGTTCGGGAGAATGGGAGACCCAGTACTTC
CASRKGSGEWETQYF
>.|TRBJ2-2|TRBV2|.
TGTGCCAGCGGAGGTGATTACACCGGGGAGCTGTTTTTT
CASGGDYTGELFF
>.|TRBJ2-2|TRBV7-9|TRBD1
TGTGCCAGCAGCTTGACAGGGGTTAACACCGGGGAGCTGTTTTTT
CASSLTGVNTGELFF
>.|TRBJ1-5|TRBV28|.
TGTGCCAGCAGTCCCCCGGGAGGGATGGCCGATAGCAATCAGCCCCAGCATTTT
CASSPPGGMADSNQPQHF
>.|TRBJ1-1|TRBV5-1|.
TGCGCCAGCAGCCCGAGGGTTGGGGTGAACACTGAAGCTTTCTTT
CASSPRVGVNTEAFF
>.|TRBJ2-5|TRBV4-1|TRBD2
TGCGCCAGCAGCCACGGCACTAGCGGGAGGGCCGTAGAGACCCAGTACTTC
CASSHGTSGRAVETQYF
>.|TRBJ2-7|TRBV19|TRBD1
TGTGCCAGTACCTCACAGGGGGCAGTGGGCGAGCAGTACTTC
CASTSQGAVGEQYF
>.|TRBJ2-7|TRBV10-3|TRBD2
TGTGCCATCAGTGAGCGGGCGGGAGTCCCCTACGAGCAGTACTTC
CAISERAGVPYEQYF
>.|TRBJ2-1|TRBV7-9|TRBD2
TGTGCCAGCAGCTTAAGTCGACTAGCGGGAGGGCCGCGGCGGCAGTTCTTC
CASSLSRLAGGPRRQFF
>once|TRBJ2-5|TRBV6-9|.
TGTGCCAGCAGTTTAGAGCGGCACCAAGAGACCCAGTACTTC
CASSLERHQETQYF
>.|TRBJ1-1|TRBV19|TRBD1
TGTGCCAGTATACGGACAGGGGGGAACACTGAAGCTTTCTTT
CASIRTGGNTEAFF
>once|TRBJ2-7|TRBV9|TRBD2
TGTGCCAGCAGCGCAGGACTAGCGGGAGGGAACGAGCAGTACTTC
CASSAGLAGGNEQYF
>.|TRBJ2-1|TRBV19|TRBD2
TGTGCCAGTAGTATGTTGCGGGAGGGCCCTCATGAGCAGTTCTTC
CASSMLREGPHEQFF
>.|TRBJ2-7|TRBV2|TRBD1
TGTGCCAGCAGGACAGGGGGTAGGAACTACGAGCAGTACTTC
CASRTGGRNYEQYF
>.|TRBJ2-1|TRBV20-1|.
TGCAGTGCTAGAGATCCAAGAGGGCAGTTCTTC
CSARDPRGQFF
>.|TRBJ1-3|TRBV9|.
TGTGCCAGCAGCGTAGCTACCGTGAGCTCTGGAAACACCATATATTTT
CASSVATVSSGNTIYF
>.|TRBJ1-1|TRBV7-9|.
TGTGCCAGCAGCTCCGCAGGGAGGGGCGAAGGGAACACTGAAGCTTTCTTT
CASSSAGRGEGNTEAFF
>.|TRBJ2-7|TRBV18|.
TGTGCCAGCTCACCAGTCGAGCGGGCCCCCTACGAGCAGTACTTC
CASSPVERAPYEQYF
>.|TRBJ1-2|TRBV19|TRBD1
TGTGCCAGTAACCAGGGGGCAAGATATGGCTACACCTTC
CASNQGARYGYTF
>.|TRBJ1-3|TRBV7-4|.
TGTGCCAGCAGCCGTTCGGTCTCTGGAAACACCATATATTTT
CASSRSVSGNTIYF
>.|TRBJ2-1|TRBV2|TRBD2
TGTGCCAGCAGCACCGGGACTAGCTGGTCGGTAGATGAGCAGTTCTTC
CASSTGTSWSVDEQFF
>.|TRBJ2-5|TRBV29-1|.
TGCAGCGTTGTGGGTCAGGGGTTTGAGGCCCAGTACTTC
CSVVGQGFEAQYF
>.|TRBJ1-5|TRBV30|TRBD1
TGTGCCTGGAGTAATAGAGGGGGCGGGCAGCCCCAGCATTTT
CAWSNRGGGQPQHF
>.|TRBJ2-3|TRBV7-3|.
TGTGCCAGCAGCTCCCCGGGTAGCGGCACAGATACGCAGTATTTT
CASSSPGSGTDTQYF
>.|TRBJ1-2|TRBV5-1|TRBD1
TGCGCCAGCAGCTTGGACCCAGGGGGCGCCTATGGCTACACCTTC
CASSLDPGGAYGYTF
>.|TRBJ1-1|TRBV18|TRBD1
TGTGCCAGCTCACCACCGACAGGGGGCGCACACACTGAAGCTTTCTTT
CASSPPTGGAHTEAFF
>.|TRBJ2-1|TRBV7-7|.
TGTGCCAGCAGCTTATGGCCAAATGGAGATGAGCAGTTCTTC
CASSLWPNGDEQFF
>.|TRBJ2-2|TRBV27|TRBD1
TGTGCCAGCAGTGGACAGGGGGCTATCGGGGAGCTGTTTTTT
CASSGQGAIGELFF
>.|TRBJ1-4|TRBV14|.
TGTGCCAGCAGCCGAACACAGGGTATCGAAAAACTGTTTTTT
CASSRTQGIEKLFF
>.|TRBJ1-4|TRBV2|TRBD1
TGTGCCAGAAGGACAGGAATTTCAACTAATGAAAAACTGTTTTTT
CARRTGISTNEKLFF
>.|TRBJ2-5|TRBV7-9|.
TGTGCCAGCAGCTTAGATCGGGCTAGCTACCAAGAGACCCAGTACTTC
CASSLDRASYQETQYF
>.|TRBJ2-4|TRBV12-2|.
TGTGCAAGTCGCCACCTGTGTGAGGTAGCCTCCAAAAACATTCAGTACTTC
CASRHLCEVASKNIQYF
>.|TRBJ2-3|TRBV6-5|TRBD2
TGTGCCAGCAGCCTTTCTCGGGGGAGGGAAGATACGCAGTATTTT
CASSLSRGREDTQYF
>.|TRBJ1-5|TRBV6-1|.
TGTGCCAGCAGGGAAAAGCAGGGGAGAAGGCAGCCCCAGCATTTT
CASREKQGRRQPQHF
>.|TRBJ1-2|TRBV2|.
TGTGCCAGCAGCGAGCTTGGGGGGGGCTACACCTTC
CASSELGGGYTF
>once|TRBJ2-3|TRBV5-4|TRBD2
TGTGCCAGCAGCTTGGATATAGCGGGAGCGGGCACAGATACGCAGTATTTT
CASSLDIAGAGTDTQYF